This TCR beta chain appears in the sequencing data of a study of identical twins' blood T cells (dated by TCRdb to about 2013). The study in broad terms: Roughly 49 million Illumina reads were obtained across around twelve libraries, of which six were alpha-chain libraries and six were beta-chain libraries. TCR alpha and beta chain repertoires of three pairs of monozygous twins were compared using next-generation sequencing to assess genetic influence on repertoire formation. Results and caveats for the whole study, not just this receptor: Validation by independent studies was stated to be required for the proposed role of the TCRalpha J segment in MHC recognition during thymic selection. The number of shared CDR3 clonotypes between two donors was mainly determined by the product of their cloneset sizes, and twins did not clearly deviate from this trend. Because the twins were reared together, environmental influences could not be excluded as an explanation for twin similarity. V gene usage was reported to be markedly more similar within twin pairs than between unrelated donors, even among non-selected out-of-frame TCRbeta clonotypes. Among the most abundant TCRbeta clonotypes, every donor shared more CDR3 sequences with her own twin than with unrelated donors.

Libraries were made using 5' RACE. The listed sequencing device is Illumina Genome Analyzer IIx. The RNA-based TCR cDNA libraries were made using a previously described protocol that was modified in several ways. To prevent cross-contamination, sample-specific barcodes were introduced on both ends of each TCR cDNA library during cDNA synthesis and amplification. The published analysis was carried out like this. Each library contained about 2.2 to 4 million CDR3-containing reads, and somewhere between about 85,000 and nearly 500,000 clonotypes were identified for each individual. Reads carrying improper barcode index combinations were removed, after which the MiTCR software was used to build a cloneset for each library. MiTCR filtered or rescued low-quality reads and corrected PCR and sequencing errors when assembling CDR3 clonotypes. Artificial out-of-frame clonotypes were removed by being mapped to in-frame sequences, with one indel in the CDR3 allowed. Similarity in V and J gene usage between donors was calculated as the Jensen-Shannon divergence divided by the mean entropy. TCRdb reworked the public reads: Q25 trimming with fastp, MiXCR clone assembly, productive beta chains retained. Records with the same CDR3 protein are collapsed into one entry carrying the most frequent genes and DNA. The V and J calls shown here were made by TCRdb, not taken from the authors' results. The sample records 300,000 to 450,000 distinct CDR3 sequences, roughly 31% of which are singletons. The ten largest clones capture 5.5% to 7% of the sample.

Ten or more counts support this clonotype. Its antigen is unknown. No much larger clone exists at a distance of one base, and base qualities are not known. V ends up 6 bases short and J 5 bases short, with an unmatched junction base count of 6. There are 14 amino acids in the CDR3, from cysteine to phenylalanine inclusive. Only the CDR3 region is kept as DNA, spanning 42 bases read in frame from base 1. The germline V gene (reference sequence) gives CDR1 as DFQATT and CDR2 as SNEGSKA. Donors were six healthy women forming three monozygous twin pairs. All three twin pairs had been reared together and were thought likely to have met the same infectious agents and vaccines. TCR cDNA libraries were prepared from RNA that had been isolated from peripheral blood mononuclear cells.

The V and J segments used are TRBV20-1 and TRBJ1-6, and TRBD1 aligns with 8 junction nucleotides. The sequence was obtained from a woman between 18 and 49 years old in good health. Input material: PBMCs. The nucleotide sequence reads TGCAGTGCCTGGACAGGGATCAATAATTCACCCCTCCACTTT. Its protein reads: CSAWTGINNSPLHF.